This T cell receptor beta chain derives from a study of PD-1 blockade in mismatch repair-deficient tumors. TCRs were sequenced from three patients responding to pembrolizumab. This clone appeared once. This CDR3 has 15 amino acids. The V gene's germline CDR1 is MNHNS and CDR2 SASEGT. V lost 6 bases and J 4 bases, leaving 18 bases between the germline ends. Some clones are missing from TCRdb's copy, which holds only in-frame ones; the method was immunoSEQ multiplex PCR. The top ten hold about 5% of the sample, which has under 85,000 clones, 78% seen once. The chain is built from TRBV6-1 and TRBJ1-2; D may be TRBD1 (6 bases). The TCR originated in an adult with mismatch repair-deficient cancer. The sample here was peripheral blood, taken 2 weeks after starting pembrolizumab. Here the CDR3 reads CASRPFDRNLYGYTF. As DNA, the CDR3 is TGTGCCAGCAGACCCTTTGACAGGAACCTCTATGGCTACACCTTC.